This T cell receptor (beta chain) derives from a study of blood T cell repertoires in COVID-19. Across the whole study: From the United States, Italy and Spain came samples of acute and convalescent COVID-19. T cells, B-cell-depleted T cells, or PBMCs provided the cDNA or gDNA that served as material.

The trim removed 4 bases at V and 0 bases at J, leaving 15 bases unmatched. The length of the CDR3 is 18 residues. Germline CDR1 and CDR2: SGHKS and YYEKEE (reference sequence). Libraries were prepared by immunoSEQ multiplex PCR; TCRdb keeps only in-frame clonotypes and omits some of them. Of tens of thousands of clones listed, around four fifths are singletons. The chain couples TRBV5-5 to TRBJ1-1; 7 nucleotides agree with TRBD1. The sequenced sample was peripheral blood. The source is a man in his sixties or seventies with acute or convalescent COVID-19. The chain's CDR3 is CASSTNLQGPSLNTEAFF. CDR3 in DNA: TGTGCCAGCAGCACCAATTTACAGGGGCCCTCCTTGAACACTGAAGCTTTCTTT. The complete variable domain, with remaining parts taken from reference TRBV5-5 and TRBJ1-1, reads DAGVTQSPTHLIKTRGQQVTLRCSPISGHKSVSWYQQVLGQGPQFIFQYYEKEERGRGNFPDRFSARQFPNYSSELNVNALLLGDSALYLCASSTNLQGPSLNTEAFFGQGTRLTVV.